This TCR beta chain was found in a study of T cell responses to AZD1222 COVID-19 vaccine. Whole-study results and caveats: Spike-specific TCRs gained breadth and depth after people received two AZD1222 doses. Repertoires in all cases were sampled only once the peak T cell response had passed.

The assay was immunoSEQ multiplex PCR, and TCRdb's table has in-frame clones only and misses some. Of approximately 150,000 clones in the sample, about 90% were seen once. Analysis merged second doses at about 4 or about 12 weeks. Concerning this clone itself: Its antigen is still unknown.

Trimming stripped 2 bases from V and 0 bases from J, with 7 bases between. The CDR3 sequence is 14 residues long. Germline V CDR1 and CDR2: LGHDT, YNNKEL (reference sequence). The chain recombines TRBV3-1 (or the pseudogene TRBV3-2) with TRBJ1-1; D unclear. This TCR was sampled from an adult who received the AZD1222 COVID-19 vaccine. Sequencing was performed on peripheral blood, taken 28 days after the second AZD1222 dose. CDR3 sequence (DNA): TGTGCCAGCAGCCAATCGGACCTGAACACTGAAGCTTTCTTT. It codes for CASSQSDLNTEAFF.